What follows are 3 T cell receptor beta chains derived from one specimen sequenced in a study of CD8+CD57+ T cells in acquired aplastic anemia (dated by TCRdb to between 2018 and 2020). Sequencing relied on an Illumina HiSeq 2000. TCR beta VDJ combination and CDR3 sequence profiling used genomic DNA as the template. TCRdb's own reprocessing of the public reads used fastp at Q25 and MiXCR and kept productive beta chains. Each entry merges the rows of one CDR3 protein and shows their most common DNA and genes. The sample table holds some 44,000 distinct CDR3 sequences, of which 68% were seen once. The ten largest make up 23% of the sample. Sequenced material: sorted CD4+, CD8+, or CD8+CD57+ T cells (not recorded which) from PBMCs. These receptors were obtained from a human donor in good health, serving as a control.

With respect to this clonotype: The junction departs from germline at one end; a sequencing error may be responsible. The rearrangement uses TRBV10-3 and TRBJ1-2; D is unclear. This CDR3 has 12 amino acids. CDR1 is ENHRY, CDR2 SYGVKD, per germline. CDR3 residues: CASSYEGFGYTF. The CDR3 DNA sequence: TGTGCCAGCAGTTACGAGGGTTTCGGCTACACCTTC.

This clonotype showed up many times. The V gene is TRBV9, the J gene TRBJ2-3, with no clear D. This CDR3 spans 12 amino acids. The germline V gene encodes CDR1 SGDLS and CDR2 YYNGEE. Trimming cost V 0 bases and J 4 bases, with 3 bases left between them. CDR3 region: CASSVGSDTQYF. For the CDR3, the DNA is TGTGCCAGCAGCGTAGGGTCAGATACGCAGTATTTT.

The rearrangement links TRBV7-8 to TRBJ1-6; D is uncertain. V was pared by 6 bases and J by 4 bases, with 13 bases between. CDR1 and CDR2 from the germline V gene are SGHVS and FQNEAQ. The length of the CDR3 is 15 residues. Written as DNA, the CDR3 is TGTGCCAGCAGTGAAGGCACAAAATATAATTCACCCCTCCACTTT. Translation: CASSEGTKYNSPLHF.